This T cell receptor beta chain comes out of a study of CD8 T cells in Susac syndrome. Random hexamers were used to reverse transcribe about 0.45 to 1 ug of RNA. Multiplex PCR with immunoSEQ amplified the TCR beta CDR3 across 54 Vbeta and 13 Jbeta. TCRdb fed the immunoSEQ multiplex PCR reads into MiXCR, producing one record per CDR3 protein. Of fewer than 90,000 distinct CDR3 sequences detected, roughly 92% appear once; the ten largest clones hold roughly 0.45%. Germline V gene data show CDR1 as SNHLY and CDR2 as FYNNEI. This CDR3 comprises 13 residues. V lost 8 bases and J 0 bases, leaving 10 bases between the germline ends.

This TCR was recovered from a human donor with Susac syndrome. The chain links TRBV2 to TRBJ2-5, with D tentatively TRBD1 or TRBD2 (6 bases each). The source material was CD8+ T cells from PBMCs. The DNA for the CDR3 is TGTGCCAGCGGAGGGGGAAACCAAGAGACCCAGTACTTC. This gives the protein CASGGGNQETQYF.